The 3 T cell receptor beta chains given below trace back to one sample, sequenced in a study of blood T cells in healthy people across ages (dated by TCRdb to between 2014 and 2017). The library was generated by 5' RACE. Sequenced using an Illumina HiSeq 2500. The second PCR ran for about 7 to 11 cycles and used a J-beta primer mix along with a sample-barcoded 5' primer. TCRdb redid the processing of the public reads, applying fastp at Q25 and MiXCR, and retained in-frame beta chains. For every CDR3 protein sequence, its rows merge into one entry that carries the most common genes and DNA. In this sample the table shows 500,000 to 600,000 distinct CDR3 sequences, 25% to 30% of which occur a single time. The ten largest clones take up approximately 17% of the sample. The specimen was blood. The receptors were sampled from a woman aged 70-85 years in good health.

CDR3 residues: CSASLRAGGENEQFF. CDR3 in DNA: TGCAGTGCTAGCCTAAGAGCAGGGGGGGAGAATGAGCAGTTCTTC. V is TRBV20-1 and J is TRBJ2-1; D may match TRBD1 or TRBD2 (7 bases each). Germline-derived CDR1 and CDR2 are DFQATT and SNEGSKA (reference sequence). Trimming took 3 bases from V and 7 from J, leaving 19 bases between them. The CDR3 extends over 15 amino acids.

This clonotype was counted a few times. The CDR3 is CASSLGAPDYEQYF. CDR3 coding DNA: TGTGCCAGCAGCTTGGGGGCTCCTGACTACGAGCAGTACTTC. This chain connects TRBV5-6 to TRBJ2-5; D unclear. TRBJ2-7 matches the DNA end more closely, so the J call is doubtful. The CDR3 has 14 amino acids. Germline-derived CDR1 and CDR2 are SGHDT and YYEEEE.

This sequence joins TRBV4-2 and TRBJ2-4; tentatively, D is TRBD1 or TRBD2 (5 bases each). Per the germline V gene, CDR1 is LGHNA and CDR2 is YNFKEQ. The CDR3 spans 14 residues. V lost 5 bases and J 4 bases, leaving 12 bases between the germline ends. The CDR3 reads CASSRAGTKNIQYF. The CDR3 DNA reads TGTGCCAGCAGCAGAGCCGGGACGAAAAACATTCAGTACTTC.